Sequencing of this T cell receptor (beta chain) was carried out in a study of T cell responses to AZD1222 COVID-19 vaccine. Points from the study as a whole: The sample set comprised mostly white British donors with more females, and clonal diversity was possibly underestimated.

Libraries were prepared by immunoSEQ multiplex PCR; TCRdb keeps only in-frame clonotypes and omits some of them. This table holds 80,000 to 100,000 clones, about 82% found once. Germline trimming cut 1 base from V and 2 bases from J; bases unmatched to any gene: 7. The CDR3 is made up of 17 amino acids. Per the germline V gene, CDR1 is MGHRA and CDR2 is YSYEKL. In regard to this clone: What it binds is unknown.

The receptor was isolated from an adult who received the AZD1222 COVID-19 vaccine. The V and J genes are TRBV4-1 and TRBJ2-2; 7 nucleotides line up with TRBD2. Sequenced material: peripheral blood, taken 28 days after the second AZD1222 dose. CDR3 protein: CASSQGPGGGNTGELFF. The CDR3 DNA is TGCGCCAGCAGCCAAGGGCCGGGAGGTGGAAACACCGGGGAGCTGTTTTTT.